This T cell receptor beta chain was sequenced during a study of vaccination and CD4 T cells after COVID-19. Whole-study context: SARS-CoV-2 was confirmed by nasal swab PCR; disease was mild in under ten, severe in one. Convalescent participants consisted of six males and four females, two being Hispanic. Cells received overlapping spike peptides from SARS-CoV-2, HCoV-NL63, HCoV-OC43 and HCoV-229E as stimulation. A CEFX pool, an HIV-1 Nef pool, or else no peptide went into the control cultures.

Regarding treatment: roughly nine-day PBMC culture with coronavirus spike peptide pools or control peptides (ViraFEST assay). An Oncomine TCR Beta short-read assay was used to sequence the DNA from cultured CD4+ T cells. TCRdb ran MiXCR on the PCR reads and lists one entry per CDR3 protein. This table holds about 13,000 distinct CDR3 sequences, roughly 60% found once. Trimming left V 2 bases short and J 4 bases short, with 6 bases between. Germline V gene sequence: CDR1 KGHSH, CDR2 LQKENI. This CDR3 comprises 13 residues. As regards this clonotype: Its antigen is still unknown.

Sequencing used CD4+ T cells from blood, cultured in vitro. The source is a human donor who had recovered from COVID-19. The genes are TRBV18 and TRBJ1-5; no clear D. CDR3 loop: CASSPTQNQPQHF. The CDR3 nucleotides read TGTGCCAGCTCACCAACTCAAAATCAGCCCCAGCATTTT.